This T cell receptor (beta chain) was recovered during a study of identical twins. Study-wide findings and caveats: Cross-sectional statistics, not tracking of the same donors, supported the conclusions.

In TCRdb, the 5' RACE reads were re-called with MiXCR into one record per CDR3 protein. Altogether around 250,000 distinct CDR3 sequences are present, roughly 13% being singletons, with the ten largest covering about 4.1%. The CDR3 sequence is 16 residues long. Trimming removed 0 bases from V and 0 bases from J; junction bases left unmatched: 1. The germline V gene encodes CDR1 LGHNA and CDR2 YNFKEQ. This clonotype was detected many times. What it binds is unknown. This sample was shared with a second study, whose subject was yellow fever vaccine responses in identical twins.

Sequenced material: memory (CD45RO+) T cells sorted from blood. The sequence derives from a woman in her late teens or twenties in good health. V and J are TRBV4-2 and TRBJ2-1; 8 positions match TRBD2. The CDR3 coding sequence is TGTGCCAGCAGCCAAGAGAGCGGGAGCTCCTACAATGAGCAGTTCTTC. This gives the protein CASSQESGSSYNEQFF.